This entry features one T cell receptor beta chain sequence. The target antigen is unknown. This specimen belongs to a study of post-analysis software for immune sequencing data. On the study more broadly: The patients showed relapsing-remitting, secondary progressive and progressive-relapsing multiple sclerosis courses. Study-wide results and caveats: In patients, four to six TRBV segments were more frequent than in controls, with TRBV5-6, TRBV5-1 and TRBV20-1 among them. By F measure, samples from a shared preparation batch strongly co-clustered. Those with multiple sclerosis, the patient group, showed significantly lower normalized Chao1 diversity than controls.

Unique molecular identifiers tagged the TCR beta cDNA libraries. The authors obtained 500,000 or so cDNA molecules from approximately 0.91 to 9.4 million T cells. One entry per CDR3 protein results from TCRdb running MiXCR on the PCR reads. The sample yields some 690,000 distinct CDR3 sequences, 55% to 60% seen once. CDR3 length: 16 residues. Germline assignment: CDR1 DFQATT and CDR2 SNEGSKA (reference sequence). V gene TRBV20-1 combines with J gene TRBJ2-7; 7 bases are a match to TRBD1. TRBJ2-5 explains the end of the DNA better; the J call may be wrong. The sequenced sample was blood. The sequence derives from a girl aged 2-10 years with multiple sclerosis. The CDR3 spells CSARDYRGSYQETQYF. CDR3 coding DNA: TGCAGTGCTAGAGATTACAGGGGCTCGTACCAAGAGACCCAGTACTTC.